This T cell receptor (beta chain) was sequenced for a study of blood T cell repertoires in COVID-19 (TCRdb year 2020). For the study in its entirety: Samples from collaborators originated in the United States, Italy and Spain and spanned both the acute and convalescent phases of COVID-19. The prospective study material was composed of cDNA or gDNA derived from T cells, B-cell-depleted T cells, or PBMCs. Deeply sampled blood TCRbeta repertoires from subjects exposed to, actively infected with, or recovered from COVID-19 were included in the dataset. The repertoires were made available in a free public database intended to serve as a resource for research on the immune response to SARS-CoV-2. The samples were drawn from the first 160 participants of the ongoing ImmuneRACE study and from 1,254 subjects provided by 6 global collaborators. Sample metadata almost always included a de-identified subject ID, COVID-19 status, age in years and sex. Where available, HLA class I and class II types were obtained from metadata supplied by the sample provider rather than from assay-based typing.

In the prospective study, participants were about 18 to 90 years old, resided in approximately 25 geographic areas of the United States, and were enrolled through a virtual design. In the prospective study, cohorts were assigned on the basis of participant-reported clinical history obtained from a screening survey and a study questionnaire. ImmuneRACE Cohort 3 recovered participants were defined by two consecutive negative NP/OP PCR tests, healthcare professional clearance, or symptom resolution. Mobile phlebotomists in the prospective study collected whole blood, serum and a nasopharyngeal or oropharyngeal swab from every participant. Participants in the prospective study had the option to provide additional blood draws and questionnaires over a roughly two-month period. Blood samples from the prospective study were shipped frozen or at room temperature prior to DNA extraction. What the research found in general, with its limitations: The amount of clinical and demographic metadata varied by source and participant and was provided uncurated.

The CDR3 numbers 17 residues from cysteine through phenylalanine. Here the CDR3 DNA is all that survives: 51 bases in frame from base 1. CDR1 is given as LNHDA and CDR2 as SQIVND, both from the germline V gene (reference sequence). The junction shows trimming of 4 bases on V and 2 bases on J, and the gene matches do not reach 11 bases of it. The immunoSEQ Assay, a bias-controlled multiplex PCR, was used to amplify TCRbeta CDR3 regions from genomic DNA. Per the authors' processing: The number of nucleated cells in each sample was estimated by amplification of reference gene primers within the assay. Sequence reads were collapsed and filtered to measure the absolute abundance of every unique TCRbeta CDR3 rearrangement. For each sample, productive Simpson clonality was calculated as the square root of Simpson's diversity index across productive rearrangements. TCRdb took this table from immuneACCESS and kept in-frame rearrangements with V and J called. Such tables lack part of the clones; where checked against another copy, unresolved V genes explain under half of the gap, and the rest is unexplained. V, J and clone size derive from that table, while D and trimming were established from the DNA sequence. The sample includes around 360,000 clones, with roughly 90% observed a single time. The top ten constitute almost 3% of the sample.

In the case of this clone: Its antigen specificity is not known. There are no base qualities to consult, and no much larger clone falls within one base.

The TCR sequence derives from a woman aged 25 to 39 who had recovered from COVID-19. The chain couples TRBV19 to TRBJ2-5, with 9 middle bases fitting TRBD2. Sample: PBMCs or T cells enriched from blood (not recorded which). DNA sequence: TGTGCCAGTAGTACCGCATATAGCGGGAGTCGACAAGAGACCCAGTACTTC. Its protein is CASSTAYSGSRQETQYF.